This entry features one T cell receptor beta chain sequence. CDR3 length equals 13 residues. The germline CDR1 and CDR2 sequences are ENHRY and SYGVKD. Trimming at V came to 9 bases and at J to 5 bases, leaving 3 bases not matched to a gene. Preparing the TCRbeta library involved the use of unique molecular identifiers. TCRdb reanalysed the PCR reads using MiXCR and keeps one entry per CDR3 protein. The repertoire holds hundreds of thousands of distinct CDR3 sequences, with around 18% as singletons. The data belong to a study of T-cell reconstitution after alpha-beta-depleted transplantation in children.

V usage is TRBV10-3 and J usage is TRBJ1-6; the match to TRBD1 covers 8 bases. This receptor was identified in a human donor who donated a stem cell graft to a child with acute lymphoblastic leukemia. The sample in question was PBMCs from the stem cell graft donor, obtained from the stem cell graft. The CDR3 nucleotides read TGTGCCATTAGACAGGGGAATAATTCACCCCTCCACTTT. Amino acid sequence: CAIRQGNNSPLHF.